Here is one T cell receptor (beta chain) with its context. This sample was taken from a study of T cells expressing NK-cell markers. Study overall: Seropositivity for HCMV was found in most of the eight sequenced donors, with one seronegative.

The CDR3 length is 14 residues. CDR1 is LNHDA, CDR2 SQIVND, per germline (reference sequence). Generation of TCR beta cDNA was performed by 5'RACE template switching incorporating UMIs. TCRdb reprocessed the 5' RACE reads, with one entry per CDR3 protein and no DNA. There are about 450,000 distinct CDR3 sequences in the sample, with about 7.3% held by the top ten. This receptor was identified in a woman between 18 and 75 years old in good health. The rearrangement links TRBV19 to TRBJ1-1; TCRdb's D call, TRBD1, is unchecked because there is no DNA. The sequenced material came from blood T cells: a sorted CD56 or NKG2C T cell subset, CD4+ or CD8+ T cells, or bulk PBMC T cells (not recorded which). This CDR3 is CASKWGPANTEAFF.